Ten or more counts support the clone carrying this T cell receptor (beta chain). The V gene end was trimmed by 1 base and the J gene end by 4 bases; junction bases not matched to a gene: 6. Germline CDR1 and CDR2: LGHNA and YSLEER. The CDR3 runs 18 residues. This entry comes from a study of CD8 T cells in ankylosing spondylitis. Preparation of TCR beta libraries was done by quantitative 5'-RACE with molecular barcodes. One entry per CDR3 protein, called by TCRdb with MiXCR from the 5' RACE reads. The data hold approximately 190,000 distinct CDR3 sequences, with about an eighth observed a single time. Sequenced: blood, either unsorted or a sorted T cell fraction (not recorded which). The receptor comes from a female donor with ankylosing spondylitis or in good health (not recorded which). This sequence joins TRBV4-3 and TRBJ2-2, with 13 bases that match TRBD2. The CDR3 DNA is TGCGCCAGCAGCCAAGGGACTAGCGGGAGATCGGCCACCGGGGAGCTGTTTTTT. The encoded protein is CASSQGTSGRSATGELFF.